A selection of T cell receptor beta chains follows, all from one sample in a study of blood T cell repertoires in COVID-19. Sequenced by immunoSEQ multiplex PCR; TCRdb stores in-frame clones only, minus some. The sample contains hundreds of thousands of clones, roughly 88% of which appear only once. The specimen sequenced was peripheral blood. Receptors originate from a human donor in a cohort sampled during active COVID-19. Both conserved end residues are part of each CDR3. Size is omitted from some rows. Given values are once, few, many or a class for expanded clones.

v_gene	abundance	j_gene	CDR3aa
TRBV5-1	.	TRBJ2-3	CASSLRRASSTDTQYF
TRBV6-6	.	TRBJ2-3	CASSHNTGTSGGDPSTDTQYF
TRBV7-2	few	TRBJ2-3	CASSSRGYTDTQYF
TRBV4-3	.	TRBJ1-2	CASRSVIRADYGYTF
TRBV30	.	TRBJ2-3	CAWNRLAGGRDTQYF
TRBV4-3	.	TRBJ1-2	CASSQERNFVGNLPNAGTF
TRBV4-3	once	TRBJ1-3	CASSPSREGLSGNTIYF
TRBV7-9	.	TRBJ1-6	CASRSRGEGVDSPLHF
TRBV1	.	TRBJ1-2	CTSPPTPNYGYTF
TRBV4-2	once	TRBJ2-1	CASSPYRGQGIHNEQFF
TRBV3-1/TRBV3-2	once	TRBJ2-7	CASSQDLEAYEQYF
TRBV7-2	.	TRBJ2-6	CASSFWTGHSGANVLTF
TRBV28	.	TRBJ2-1	CASSLDHSWREDNEQFF
TRBV28	.	TRBJ1-2	CASTTTGTGAILANYGYTF
TRBV4-3	few	TRBJ2-7	CASSLNIGTSGYEQYF
TRBV5-1	.	TRBJ1-2	CASSFQRPTGLNYGYTF
TRBV6-6	once	TRBJ1-3	CASQEGVGYTIYF
TRBV6-5	.	TRBJ2-1	CASSYRSGGDNEQFF
TRBV4-3	.	TRBJ1-2	CASSPGQSYGYTF
TRBV19	once	TRBJ1-2	CASSIRTGTDGYTF
TRBV19	.	TRBJ2-1	CASETGTPGIEQFF
TRBV9	.	TRBJ1-2	CASSLGGGDGYTF
TRBV7-8	few	TRBJ1-2	CASSLVFYQQGARGYTF
TRBV6-2/TRBV6-3	.	TRBJ2-7	CASSYSRLAGKSEQYF
TRBV7-2	.	TRBJ1-1	CASSLERVNTEAFF
TRBV14	once	TRBJ1-3	CASSQENPQVVSGNTIYF
TRBV4-1	.	TRBJ1-5	CASSQDRVPVRPQHF
TRBV5-6	.	TRBJ2-7	CASRRGPSPTYEQYF
TRBV27	.	TRBJ2-3	CASSRLSTDTQYF
TRBV7-2	once	TRBJ2-7	CASSLGGGSGYEQYF
TRBV18	.	TRBJ1-3	CASSPNREAGNTIYF
TRBV5-5	.	TRBJ1-1	CASSPPSRESSEAFF
TRBV6-1	.	TRBJ1-2	CASSEDRGYGGYTF
TRBV25-1	once	TRBJ1-2	CASSGDRAGYTF
TRBV28	.	TRBJ1-2	CASNRGDYFGGYTF
TRBV9	few	TRBJ2-3	CASSIPGTIGAASSTDTQYF
TRBV6-5	.	TRBJ1-2	CASRMTGNGYTF
TRBV6-2/TRBV6-3	.	TRBJ2-7	CASSYPPNLTGESPYEQYF
TRBV9	.	TRBJ2-1	CASSPPTSGILNEQFF
TRBV9	.	TRBJ1-1	CASSEGQPFMNTEAFF
TRBV4-1	.	TRBJ2-7	CASSQEGSGYEQYF
TRBV7-2	once	TRBJ2-6	CASRLTGAGANVLTF
TRBV20-1	.	TRBJ1-2	CSARTDYGYTF
TRBV5-6	.	TRBJ1-2	CASSLEVVGTGHGYTF
TRBV20-1	.	TRBJ2-7	CSASPSGSYEQYF
TRBV4-1	.	TRBJ1-2	CASSQDMRAGYGYTF
TRBV28	.	TRBJ2-7	CASSPYDRGSNEQYF
TRBV4-1	.	TRBJ1-5	CASSREGSNQPQHF
TRBV29-1	once	TRBJ1-1	CSVVGTGHTEAFF
TRBV24-1	.	TRBJ2-3	CATSDSLGHDTQYF
TRBV7-3	.	TRBJ1-6	CASSPKKDRESYNSPLHF